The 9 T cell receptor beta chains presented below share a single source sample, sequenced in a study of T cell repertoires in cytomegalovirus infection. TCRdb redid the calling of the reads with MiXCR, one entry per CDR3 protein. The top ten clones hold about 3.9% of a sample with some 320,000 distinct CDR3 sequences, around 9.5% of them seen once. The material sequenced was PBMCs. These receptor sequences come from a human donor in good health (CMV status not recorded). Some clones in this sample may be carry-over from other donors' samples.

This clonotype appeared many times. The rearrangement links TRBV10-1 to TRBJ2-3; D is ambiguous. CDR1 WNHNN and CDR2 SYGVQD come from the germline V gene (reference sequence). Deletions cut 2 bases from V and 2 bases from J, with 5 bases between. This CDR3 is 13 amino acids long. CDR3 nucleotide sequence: TGCGCCAGCAGTGAGGGCCTCACAGATACGCAGTATTTT. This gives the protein CASSEGLTDTQYF.

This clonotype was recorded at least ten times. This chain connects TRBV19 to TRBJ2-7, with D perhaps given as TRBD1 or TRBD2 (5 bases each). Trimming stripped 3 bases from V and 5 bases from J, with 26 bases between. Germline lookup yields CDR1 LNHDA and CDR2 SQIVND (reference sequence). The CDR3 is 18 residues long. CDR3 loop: CASSIRVRDHTQTDEQYF. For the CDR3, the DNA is TGTGCCAGTAGTATTAGAGTAAGGGACCATACCCAAACGGACGAGCAGTACTTC. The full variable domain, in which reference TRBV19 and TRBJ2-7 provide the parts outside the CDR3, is DGGITQSPKYLFRKEGQNVTLSCEQNLNHDAMYWYRQDPGQGLRLIYYSQIVNDFQKGDIAEGYSVSREKKESFPLTVTSAQKNPTAFYLCASSIRVRDHTQTDEQYFGPGTRLTVT.

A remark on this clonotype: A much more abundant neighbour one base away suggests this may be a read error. The CDR3 region is CASSYSGSGTNQPQHF. CDR3 in DNA: TGTGCCAGCTCGTATTCCGGGTCAGGGACAAATCAGCCCCAGCATTTT. The chain links TRBV18 to TRBJ1-5, with D possibly being TRBD1 (6 bases). CDR1 and CDR2 from the germline V gene are KGHSH and LQKENI. The V end lost 6 bases, the J end lost 4 bases, and 19 bases lay between the germline ends. The CDR3 has 16 amino acids. The whole variable domain, remainder taken from reference TRBV18 and TRBJ1-5, is NAGVMQNPRHLVRRRGQEARLRCSPMKGHSHVYWYRQLPEEGLKFMVYLQKENIIDESGMPKERFSAEFPKEGPSILRIQQVVRGDSAAYFCASSYSGSGTNQPQHFGDGTRLSIL.

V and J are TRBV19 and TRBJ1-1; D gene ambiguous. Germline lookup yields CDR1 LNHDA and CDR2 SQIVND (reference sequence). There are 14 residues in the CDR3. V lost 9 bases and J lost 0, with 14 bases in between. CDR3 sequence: CASWDLAMNTEAFF. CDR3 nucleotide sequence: TGTGCCAGCTGGGATCTTGCCATGAACACTGAAGCTTTCTTT.

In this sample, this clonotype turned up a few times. The CDR3 protein is CASSRSGTEDFLATNEKLFF. The CDR3 nucleotides are TGCGCCAGCAGCCGATCAGGGACAGAAGACTTTCTTGCAACTAATGAAAAACTGTTTTTT. V usage is TRBV4-1 and J usage is TRBJ1-4, with TRBD1 identical over 7 bases. Germline V gives CDR1 MGHRA, CDR2 YSYEKL. J lost 0 bases, V lost 4 bases, and 17 bases had no gene match. The CDR3 totals 20 residues.

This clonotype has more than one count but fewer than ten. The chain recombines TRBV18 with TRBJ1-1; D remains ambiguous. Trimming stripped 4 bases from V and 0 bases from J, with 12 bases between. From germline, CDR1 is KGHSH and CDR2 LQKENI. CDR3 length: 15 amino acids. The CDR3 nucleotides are TGTGCCAGCTCACAGGCAGTAACCATGAACACTGAAGCTTTCTTT. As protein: CASSQAVTMNTEAFF.

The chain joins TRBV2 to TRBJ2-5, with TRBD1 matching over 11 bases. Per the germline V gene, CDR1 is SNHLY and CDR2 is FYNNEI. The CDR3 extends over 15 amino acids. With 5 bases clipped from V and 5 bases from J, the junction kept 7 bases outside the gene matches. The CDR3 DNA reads TGTGCCAGCAGTAGACCGGGACAGGGGGACGAGACCCAGTACTTC. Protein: CASSRPGQGDETQYF.

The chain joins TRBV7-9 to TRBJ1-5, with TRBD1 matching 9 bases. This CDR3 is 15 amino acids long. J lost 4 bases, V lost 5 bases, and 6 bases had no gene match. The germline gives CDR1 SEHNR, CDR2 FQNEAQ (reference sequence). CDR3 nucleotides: TGTGCCAGCAGCCCCACCGACAGGGGGAATCAGCCCCAGCATTTT. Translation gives CASSPTDRGNQPQHF.

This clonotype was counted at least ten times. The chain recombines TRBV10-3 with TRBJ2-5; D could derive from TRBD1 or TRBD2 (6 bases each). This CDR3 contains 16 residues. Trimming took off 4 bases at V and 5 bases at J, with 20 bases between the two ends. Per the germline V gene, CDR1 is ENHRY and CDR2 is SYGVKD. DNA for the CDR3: TGTGCCATCAGTGGGCTCACCGGGGGCGGGGAGGAGACCCAGTACTTC. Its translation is CAISGLTGGGEETQYF.